The source of this T cell receptor (beta chain) is a study of T cell repertoires in ileal Crohn's disease. The overall study: Thiopurines (around twelve) or anti-TNF agents (approximately 20) were given postoperatively to about half. The study, taken as a whole, reports: Compared with non-smokers, active smokers at surgery showed more clonal expansions. All patients with clonality above 26.8% had endoscopic recurrence.

The assay was immunoSEQ multiplex PCR, and TCRdb's table has in-frame clones only and misses some. The sample carries 5,700 or so clones, 75% to 85% recorded once. V dropped 5 bases and J dropped 3 bases, with 14 bases sitting between them. Germline V CDR1 and CDR2: SGHNT, YYREEE (reference sequence). The CDR3 covers 14 residues. Included were adult ileal or ileocolonic Crohn's patients indicated for ileocolonic resection. Comment on this clone: The antigen is not known.

The V call is TRBV5-4, the J call TRBJ1-2, with D maybe TRBD1 (5 bases). The sample was ileal tissue. This clonotype originated in an adult with Crohn's disease. CDR3 sequence (DNA): TGTGCCAGCAGTCTCGACAGCTCTGACTATGGCTACACCTTC. Residues: CASSLDSSDYGYTF.